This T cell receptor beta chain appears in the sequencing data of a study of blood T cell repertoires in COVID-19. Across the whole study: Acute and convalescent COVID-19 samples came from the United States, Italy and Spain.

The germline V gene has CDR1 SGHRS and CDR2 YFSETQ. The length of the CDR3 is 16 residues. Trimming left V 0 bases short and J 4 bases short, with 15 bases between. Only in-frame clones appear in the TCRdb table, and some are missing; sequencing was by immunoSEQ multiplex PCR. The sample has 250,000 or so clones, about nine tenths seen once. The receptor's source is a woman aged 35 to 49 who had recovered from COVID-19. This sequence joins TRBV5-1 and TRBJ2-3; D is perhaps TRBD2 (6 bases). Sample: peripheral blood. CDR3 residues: CASSLASGVFADTQYF. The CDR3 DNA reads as TGCGCCAGCAGCTTGGCCTCGGGGGTTTTCGCAGATACGCAGTATTTT.